The next 7 T cell receptor beta chains were all read from a single sample in a study of blood T cell repertoires in COVID-19. Profiling relied on immunoSEQ multiplex PCR, and the TCRdb table lists in-frame clones only, not all of them. The table has fewer than 200,000 clones, more than 65% seen once. The sequencing input was peripheral blood. The source is a woman aged 60-70 years with COVID-19, enrolled during active disease.

The V and J genes are TRBV19 and TRBJ2-6; TRBD2 aligns across 7 bases. V lost 8 bases to trimming and J lost 3 bases; unmatched junction nucleotides: 4. Germline V gene lookup returns CDR1 LNHDA and CDR2 SQIVND (reference sequence). This CDR3 comprises 14 residues. This CDR3 is CASWGGIGANVLTF. CDR3 sequence (DNA): TGTGCCAGTTGGGGGGGGATTGGGGCCAACGTCCTGACTTTC.

This clone came up once. The chain joins TRBV6-5 to TRBJ1-3; 10 bases are shared with TRBD1. Unmatched junction bases numbered 0, after V lost 0 bases and J lost 4 bases. Germline values: CDR1 MNHEY, CDR2 SVGAGI. This CDR3 is built from 15 residues. CDR3 loop: CASSYSTGGGNTIYF. For the CDR3, the DNA is TGTGCCAGCAGTTACTCGACAGGGGGCGGAAACACCATATATTTT.

The chain has TRBV5-8 and TRBJ2-1; TRBD1 aligns across 7 bases. The V gene's germline CDR1 is SGHTS and CDR2 YDEGEE. V lost 6 bases, J lost 4 bases, and 10 bases stayed unmatched. The CDR3 length is 15 residues. The CDR3 here is CASTFTGQEYNEQFF. The DNA of the CDR3 is TGTGCCAGCACCTTTACAGGACAGGAGTACAATGAGCAGTTCTTC.

The V and J genes are TRBV29-1 and TRBJ2-5; the match to TRBD2 covers 12 bases. CDR1 is SQVTM and CDR2 is ANQGSEA in the germline V gene. The V and J ends lost 8 bases and 5 bases, in that order; junction bases with no gene match: 12. The CDR3 is made up of 15 amino acids. Here the CDR3 reads CSYLAGGSFGETQYF. CDR3 DNA: TGCAGCTACCTAGCGGGAGGGTCCTTCGGGGAGACCCAGTACTTC.

V usage is TRBV19 and J usage is TRBJ2-7; perhaps TRBD1 as D (5 bases). Germline CDR1 LNHDA, CDR2 SQIVND (reference sequence). This CDR3 region has 11 residues. V gave up 9 bases and J gave up 5 bases, with 11 bases separating them. This chain's CDR3 is CASRAYHEQYF. Written as DNA, the CDR3 is TGTGCCAGCAGGGCTTACCACGAGCAGTACTTC.

The V and J genes are TRBV5-4 and TRBJ2-3; D not resolved. Germline assignment: CDR1 SGHNT and CDR2 YYREEE (reference sequence). V was clipped by 2 bases and J by 4 bases, with 11 bases between them. This CDR3 is built from 14 residues. DNA for the CDR3: TGTGCCAGCAGCTTTTGGGCCCCAGCAGATACGCAGTATTTT. Its protein product is CASSFWAPADTQYF.

The rearrangement links TRBV18 to TRBJ1-6, with 9 bases aligning to TRBD1. Losses at the gene ends were 2 bases for V and 10 bases for J; bases not matched to a gene: 15. This CDR3 is 18 amino acids long. CDR1 is KGHSH, CDR2 LQKENI, per germline. CDR3 sequence reads: CASSPLSTGTGSRSPLHF. Here the CDR3 DNA reads TGTGCCAGCTCACCATTAAGTACCGGGACAGGGAGTCGCTCACCCCTCCACTTT. Based on the CDR3 plus reference TRBV18 and TRBJ1-6, the full variable domain is NAGVMQNPRHLVRRRGQEARLRCSPMKGHSHVYWYRQLPEEGLKFMVYLQKENIIDESGMPKERFSAEFPKEGPSILRIQQVVRGDSAAYFCASSPLSTGTGSRSPLHFGNGTRLTVT.